This TCR beta chain was retrieved from a study of cytomegalovirus exposure and HLA in healthy donors. PCR employed 60 Vbeta and 13 Jbeta primers. This table comes from immunoSEQ multiplex PCR, and its TCRdb copy is limited to in-frame clones, with some not included. The sample lists some 90,000 clones, nearly 80% occurring once. Study-wide results and limits: A previous analysis found most TCR beta V segments productive roughly 87% or roughly 30% of the time.

Comment on this clone: Its target is not known.

Trimming cost V 1 base and J 3 bases; bases outside gene matches: 1. The CDR3 sequence is 15 residues long. CDR1 is KGHSH, CDR2 LQKENI, per germline. At collection, donors were nominally healthy, but unrecorded immune exposures were probable. Input material: PBMCs. This sequence was found in a woman between 50 and 59 years old in good health and CMV-seropositive. J is TRBJ1-4 and V is TRBV18; 8 nucleotides line up with TRBD1. The CDR3 DNA follows: TGTGCCAGCTCACCACAACAGGGGGCTAATGAAAAACTGTTTTTT. This sequence encodes CASSPQQGANEKLFF.